This T cell receptor (beta chain) was retrieved from a study of blood T cells in healthy people across ages. This CDR3 has 13 residues. The V end lost 5 bases, the J end lost 9 bases, and 16 bases lay between the germline ends. CDR1 and CDR2 (germline): SNHLY, FYNNEI. Isolated PBMCs totaled at least 6 million in each sample. The second PCR ran roughly 7 to 11 cycles with a sample-barcoded 5' primer and J-beta primers. One entry per CDR3 protein results from TCRdb running MiXCR on the 5' RACE reads. This table has about 1.5 million distinct CDR3 sequences, about 45% appearing once. The specimen was blood. V and J are TRBV2 and TRBJ1-1; possibly TRBD1 for D (6 bases). This TCR was recovered from a young woman in good health. The CDR3 here is CASSPGGQHKAFF. DNA of the CDR3: TGTGCCAGCAGTCCCGGCGGACAGCACAAAGCTTTCTTT.